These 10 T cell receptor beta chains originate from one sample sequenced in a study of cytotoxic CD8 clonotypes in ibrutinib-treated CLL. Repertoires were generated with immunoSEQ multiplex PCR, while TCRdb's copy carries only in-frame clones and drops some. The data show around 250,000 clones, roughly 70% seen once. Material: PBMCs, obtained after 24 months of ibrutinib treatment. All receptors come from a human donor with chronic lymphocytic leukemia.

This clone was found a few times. The CDR3 loop reads CASSVAVAPRVQFF. The CDR3, as DNA: TGTGCCAGCAGCGTAGCTGTAGCCCCCCGGGTGCAGTTCTTC. The chain joins TRBV9 to TRBJ2-1; unclear D gene. The CDR3 runs 14 residues. V lost 0 bases, J lost 12 bases, and 16 bases lay in between. The germline gives CDR1 SGDLS, CDR2 YYNGEE.

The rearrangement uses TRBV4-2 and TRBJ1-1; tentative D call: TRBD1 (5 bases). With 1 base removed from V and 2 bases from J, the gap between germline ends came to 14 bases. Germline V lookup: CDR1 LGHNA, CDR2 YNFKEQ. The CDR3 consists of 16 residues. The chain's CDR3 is CASSQVLSGANTEAFF. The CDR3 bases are TGTGCCAGCAGCCAAGTCCTCTCCGGGGCCAACACTGAAGCTTTCTTT.

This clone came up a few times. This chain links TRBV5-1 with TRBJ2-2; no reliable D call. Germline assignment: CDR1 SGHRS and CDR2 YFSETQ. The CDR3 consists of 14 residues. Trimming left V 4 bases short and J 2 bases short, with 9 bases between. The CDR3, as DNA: TGCGCCAGCAGCCCCGTTGAAAACACCGGGGAGCTGTTTTTT. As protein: CASSPVENTGELFF.

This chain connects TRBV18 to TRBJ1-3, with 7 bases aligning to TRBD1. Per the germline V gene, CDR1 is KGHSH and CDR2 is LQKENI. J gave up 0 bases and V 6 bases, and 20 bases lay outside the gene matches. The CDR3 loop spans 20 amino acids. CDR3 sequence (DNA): TGTGCCAGCTCTAACCTGGTCGGGACAGAGAATATCAACTCTGGAAACACCATATATTTT. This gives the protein CASSNLVGTENINSGNTIYF.

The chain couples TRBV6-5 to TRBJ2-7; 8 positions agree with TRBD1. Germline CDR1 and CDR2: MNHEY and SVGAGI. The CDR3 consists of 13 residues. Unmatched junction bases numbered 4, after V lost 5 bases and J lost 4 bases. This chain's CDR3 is CASSRQGKYEQYF. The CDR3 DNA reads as TGTGCCAGCAGTCGACAGGGGAAGTACGAGCAGTACTTC.

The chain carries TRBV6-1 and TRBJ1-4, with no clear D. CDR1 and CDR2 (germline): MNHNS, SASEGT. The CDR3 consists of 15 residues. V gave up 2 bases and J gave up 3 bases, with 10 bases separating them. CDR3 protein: CASSERRRANEKLFF. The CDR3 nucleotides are TGTGCCAGCAGTGAAAGGAGGAGGGCTAATGAAAAACTGTTTTTT.

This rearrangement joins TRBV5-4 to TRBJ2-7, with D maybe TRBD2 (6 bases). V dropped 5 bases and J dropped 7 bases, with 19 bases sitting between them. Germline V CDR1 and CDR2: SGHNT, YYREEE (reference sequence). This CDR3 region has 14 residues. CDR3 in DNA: TGTGCCAGCAGACCCGAGGCTAGCGCGGGGGAGCAGTACTTC. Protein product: CASRPEASAGEQYF.

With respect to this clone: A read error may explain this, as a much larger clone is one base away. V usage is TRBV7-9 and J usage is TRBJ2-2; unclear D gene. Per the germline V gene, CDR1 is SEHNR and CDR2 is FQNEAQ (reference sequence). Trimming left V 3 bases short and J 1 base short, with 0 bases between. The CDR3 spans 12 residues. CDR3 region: CASSLNTGELFF. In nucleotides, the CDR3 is TGTGCCAGCAGCTTGAACACCGGGGAGCTGTTTTTT. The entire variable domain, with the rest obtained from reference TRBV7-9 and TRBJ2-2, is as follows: DTGVSQNPRHKITKRGQNVTFRCDPISEHNRLYWYRQTLGQGPEFLTYFQNEAQLEKSRLLSDRFSAERPKGSFSTLEIQRTEQGDSAMYLCASSLNTGELFFGEGSRLTVL.

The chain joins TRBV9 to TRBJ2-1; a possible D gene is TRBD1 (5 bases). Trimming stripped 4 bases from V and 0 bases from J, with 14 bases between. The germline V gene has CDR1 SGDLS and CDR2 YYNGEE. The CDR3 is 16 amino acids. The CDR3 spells CASSPQGGNSYNEQFF. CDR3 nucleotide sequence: TGTGCCAGCAGCCCCCAGGGCGGAAACTCCTACAATGAGCAGTTCTTC. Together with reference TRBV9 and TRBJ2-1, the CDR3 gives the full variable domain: DSGVTQTPKHLITATGQRVTLRCSPRSGDLSVYWYQQSLDQGLQFLIQYYNGEERAKGNILERFSAQQFPDLHSELNLSSLELGDSALYFCASSPQGGNSYNEQFFGPGTRLTVL.

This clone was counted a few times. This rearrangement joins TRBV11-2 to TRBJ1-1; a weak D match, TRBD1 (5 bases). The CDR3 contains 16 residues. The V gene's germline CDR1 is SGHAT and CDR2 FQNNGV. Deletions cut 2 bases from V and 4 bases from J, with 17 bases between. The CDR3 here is CASSLRFGETATEAFF. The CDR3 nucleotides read TGTGCCAGCAGCTTACGCTTCGGGGAGACAGCCACTGAAGCTTTCTTT.